Below are 30 T cell receptor beta chains sequenced from a single sample in a study of T cell responses to AZD1222 COVID-19 vaccine (dated by TCRdb to the early 2020s). Receptor amplification or capture employed the immunoSEQ multiplex PCR assay. The clones in this table, taken by TCRdb from immuneACCESS, are in-frame only. Not every clone is retained; where verified, under half of the shortfall comes from an unresolved V gene, and the cause of the rest is unknown. The sample records 85,000 to 120,000 clones, 86% of which are singletons. The top ten constitute more than 4.5% of the sample. The time point label, read with the paper, signifies: baseline before first vaccination. This sample comprised peripheral blood, obtained on day 0 of AZD1222 vaccination. The receptors derive from an adult in good health.

V is TRBV27 and J is TRBJ2-3; D tentatively fits TRBD1 or TRBD2 (5 bases each). With 7 bases removed from V and 0 bases from J, the gap between germline ends came to 14 bases. This CDR3 spans 15 amino acids. Germline assignment: CDR1 MNHEY and CDR2 SMNVEV (reference sequence). The CDR3 DNA is TGTGCCAGCAATTGGGACGGTAGGAGCACAGATACGCAGTATTTT. Amino acid sequence: CASNWDGRSTDTQYF.

V gene TRBV6-1 combines with J gene TRBJ1-2; D is perhaps TRBD1 (6 bases). CDR3 size: 14 residues. Trimming stripped 4 bases from V and 7 bases from J, with 16 bases between. CDR1 is MNHNS, CDR2 SASEGT, per germline. The DNA for the CDR3 is TGTGCCAGCAGTGGTACAGGGAAAAGTGGTGGCTACACCTTC. Translated: CASSGTGKSGGYTF.

This clone came up once. The chain combines TRBV7-8 with TRBJ2-1; unclear D gene. The CDR3 totals 14 residues. The germline V and J ends were trimmed by 1 base and 3 bases, with 7 bases remaining between them. Germline CDR1 and CDR2: SGHVS and FQNEAQ. Here the CDR3 DNA reads TGTGCCAGCAGCTTAGAACCAGACTACAATGAGCAGTTCTTC. Amino acid sequence: CASSLEPDYNEQFF. The full variable domain, with the rest looked up from reference TRBV7-8 and TRBJ2-1, is GAGVSQSPRYKVAKRGQDVALRCDPISGHVSLFWYQQALGQGPEFLTYFQNEAQLDKSGLPSDRFFAERPEGSVSTLKIQRTQQEDSAVYLCASSLEPDYNEQFFGPGTRLTVL.

The DNA for the CDR3 is TGTGCCAGCAGCCTCACAGGGAATAGCAATCAGCCCCAGCATTTT. Protein: CASSLTGNSNQPQHF. The chain has TRBV11-2 and TRBJ1-5; TRBD1 might be the D (6 bases). The germline V and J ends were trimmed by 5 bases and 0 bases, with 11 bases remaining between them. Looked up from germline, CDR1 is SGHAT and CDR2 is FQNNGV. The CDR3 covers 15 residues.

J is TRBJ1-1 and V is TRBV28; no clear D gene. Trimming pared 3 bases from V and 1 base from J, leaving 9 bases between. This CDR3 is 14 amino acids long. Germline CDR1 is MDHEN and CDR2 is SYDVKM. CDR3 coding DNA: TGTGCCAGCAGTTTTTTGTCGCAGAACACTGAAGCTTTCTTT. It specifies CASSFLSQNTEAFF.

The V and J genes are TRBV4-3 and TRBJ2-1; D gene unclear. This CDR3 has 14 residues. CDR1 and CDR2 (germline): LGHNA, YSLEER. V was trimmed by 0 bases and J by 13 bases, leaving 16 bases between them. The CDR3 DNA follows: TGCGCCAGCAGCCAAGAATCGACTTCCCAAGCCCAGTTCTTC. Translation: CASSQESTSQAQFF.

The V gene is TRBV5-1, the J gene TRBJ2-7, with D possibly being TRBD1 (5 bases). Trimming removed 0 bases at V and 5 bases at J, with 12 bases between. Germline V gives CDR1 SGHRS, CDR2 YFSETQ. The length of the CDR3 is 14 residues. The CDR3 nucleotides are TGCGCCAGCAGCTTGGACAGGTCGGTCGACGAGCAGTACTTC. Translated: CASSLDRSVDEQYF.

This chain joins TRBV5-5 and TRBJ2-7; TRBD1 agrees at 8 bases. The CDR3 runs 17 residues. Germline-derived CDR1 and CDR2 are SGHKS and YYEKEE (reference sequence). Trimming took 4 bases from V and 2 from J; bases not matched to a gene: 14. CDR3 sequence reads: CASSQHKRRTGTYEQYF. CDR3 in DNA: TGTGCCAGCAGCCAGCATAAAAGAAGGACAGGGACCTACGAGCAGTACTTC.

The chain is built from TRBV20-1 and TRBJ2-7; 7 bases match TRBD2. The germline V gene encodes CDR1 DFQATT and CDR2 SNEGSKA (reference sequence). The CDR3 contains 11 residues. The V and J ends lost 3 bases and 5 bases, in that order; junction bases with no gene match: 1. Written as DNA, the CDR3 is TGCAGTGCTAGGACTAGCCACGAGCAGTACTTC. It yields the protein CSARTSHEQYF.

DNA for the CDR3: TGTGCCAGCTCACCCACAGGGGTCGATGATTCACCCCTCCACTTT. It is translated as CASSPTGVDDSPLHF. The rearrangement links TRBV18 to TRBJ1-6; TRBD1 matches at 7 bases. CDR1 KGHSH and CDR2 LQKENI come from the germline V gene. This CDR3 is built from 15 residues. J gave up 8 bases and V 3 bases, and 7 bases lay outside the gene matches. Using reference TRBV18 and TRBJ1-6 for the parts outside the CDR3, the full variable domain is NAGVMQNPRHLVRRRGQEARLRCSPMKGHSHVYWYRQLPEEGLKFMVYLQKENIIDESGMPKERFSAEFPKEGPSILRIQQVVRGDSAAYFCASSPTGVDDSPLHFGNGTRLTVT.

This chain joins TRBV5-4 and TRBJ1-4; TRBD1 matches 10 bases. Germline loops: CDR1 SGHNT, CDR2 YYREEE (reference sequence). This CDR3 contains 15 residues. Trimming removed 4 bases from V and 3 bases from J; junction bases left unmatched: 3. The CDR3 spells CASSNGQGANEKLFF. The DNA of the CDR3 is TGTGCCAGCAGCAACGGACAGGGGGCTAATGAAAAACTGTTTTTT.

CDR3 sequence reads: CASSPLAGAYNEQFF. In nucleotides, the CDR3 is TGTGCCAGCAGCCCGCTAGCGGGAGCCTACAATGAGCAGTTCTTC. V and J are TRBV28 and TRBJ2-1, with 10 bases matching TRBD2. The germline CDR1 and CDR2 sequences are MDHEN and SYDVKM. This CDR3 spans 15 amino acids. Trimming removed 6 bases from V and 2 bases from J; junction bases left unmatched: 4.

The chain joins TRBV5-4 to TRBJ1-6, with a possible D match to TRBD1 (5 bases). In germline, CDR1 is SGHNT, CDR2 YYREEE (reference sequence). CDR3 length: 16 residues. V was shortened by 0 bases and J by 7 bases, with 14 bases between the two germline ends. The CDR3 region is CASSLVGREKNSPLHF. The CDR3 coding sequence is TGTGCCAGCAGCTTGGTAGGCAGGGAAAAGAATTCACCCCTCCACTTT.

This clone has just one count. CDR3 DNA: TGTGCCAGTAGTGAGTCCCTTGGGGAGACCCAGTACTTC. It encodes CASSESLGETQYF. V and J are TRBV19 and TRBJ2-5; no clear D gene. Germline CDR1 reads LNHDA; CDR2 reads SQIVND (reference sequence). V was cut by 5 bases and J by 5 bases, with 12 bases left in between. This CDR3 spans 13 amino acids.

The rearrangement links TRBV5-1 to TRBJ1-6; 8 nucleotides line up with TRBD1. There are 15 residues in the CDR3. V dropped 3 bases and J dropped 8; count of bases not matched to a gene: 7. Germline V gives CDR1 SGHRS, CDR2 YFSETQ. The CDR3 is CASSSPGQGDSPLHF. DNA for the CDR3: TGCGCCAGCAGCTCCCCTGGACAGGGCGATTCACCCCTCCACTTT.

The chain recombines TRBV7-2 with TRBJ2-7; D not resolved. Germline assignment: CDR1 SGHTA and CDR2 FQGNSA. Trimming took 4 bases from V and 2 from J, leaving 12 bases between them. This CDR3 has 14 residues. CDR3 loop: CASSSSAETYEQYF. The CDR3 region has the DNA TGTGCCAGCAGCTCCTCTGCCGAGACCTACGAGCAGTACTTC.

V usage is TRBV28 and J usage is TRBJ2-5; weak D call: TRBD2 (5 bases). The ends were cut back, 2 bases at V and 5 bases at J, with 9 bases in the middle. The CDR3 totals 13 residues. Germline values: CDR1 MDHEN, CDR2 SYDVKM. The CDR3 DNA follows: TGTGCCAGCAGTTTAACTAGTATGGAGACCCAGTACTTC. This gives the protein CASSLTSMETQYF.

This chain links TRBV7-8 with TRBJ1-5, with a possible D match to TRBD1 (6 bases). The germline V gene encodes CDR1 SGHVS and CDR2 FQNEAQ. This CDR3 spans 13 amino acids. Trimming cost V 3 bases and J 11 bases, with 14 bases left between them. The CDR3 sequence: CASSLDSPRAQHF. The CDR3, as DNA: TGTGCCAGCAGCTTGGACAGCCCTCGGGCCCAGCATTTT.

The chain combines TRBV7-6 with TRBJ1-6; D call uncertain. The CDR3 consists of 13 residues. Germline-derived CDR1 and CDR2 are SGHVS and FNYEAQ. The V end lost 5 bases, the J end lost 9 bases, and 11 bases lay between the germline ends. CDR3 residues: CASSPEGGSPLHF. In DNA form, the CDR3 reads TGTGCCAGCAGCCCCGAGGGAGGTTCACCCCTCCACTTT.

This chain links TRBV5-4 with TRBJ2-3; maybe TRBD1 (7 bases). CDR1 and CDR2 (germline): SGHNT, YYREEE (reference sequence). Trimming removed 4 bases from V and 0 bases from J, with 12 bases in between. The CDR3 is 15 amino acids. The DNA of the CDR3 is TGTGCCAGCAGCGCGGCGGGACAGAGCACAGATACGCAGTATTTT. Translating it yields CASSAAGQSTDTQYF. Looking up the rest from reference TRBV5-4 and TRBJ2-3 gives the full variable domain: ETGVTQSPTHLIKTRGQQVTLRCSSQSGHNTVSWYQQALGQGPQFIFQYYREEENGRGNFPPRFSGLQFPNYSSELNVNALELDDSALYLCASSAAGQSTDTQYFGPGTRLTVL.

The chain uses TRBV7-2 and TRBJ1-2, with D possibly matching TRBD1 (5 bases). Trimming pared 3 bases from V and 3 bases from J, leaving 11 bases between. CDR3 size: 14 residues. CDR1 is SGHTA, CDR2 FQGNSA, per germline. CDR3 region: CASSLGGTDYGYTF. DNA for the CDR3: TGTGCCAGCAGCTTGGGGGGTACCGACTATGGCTACACCTTC. Filled out from reference TRBV7-2 and TRBJ1-2, the complete variable domain reads GAGVSQSPSNKVTEKGKDVELRCDPISGHTALYWYRQSLGQGLEFLIYFQGNSAPDKSGLPSDRFSAERTGGSVSTLTIQRTQQEDSAVYLCASSLGGTDYGYTFGSGTRLTVV.

This clone was detected a few times. The rearrangement links TRBV2 to TRBJ2-7, with TRBD1 as a possible D gene (6 bases). V shed 6 bases and J shed 2 bases, with 11 bases lying between them. The CDR3 extends over 13 amino acids. Germline-derived CDR1 and CDR2 are SNHLY and FYNNEI. CDR3 sequence: CASRQGLTYEQYF. The CDR3, as DNA: TGTGCCAGCAGGCAGGGGCTTACCTACGAGCAGTACTTC.

The gene calls are TRBV5-4 and TRBJ2-6; D could derive from TRBD1 or TRBD2 (5 bases each). The CDR3 runs 14 residues. CDR1 and CDR2 from the germline V gene are SGHNT and YYREEE (reference sequence). The V end lost 7 bases, the J end lost 4 bases, and 12 bases lay between the germline ends. CDR3 sequence: CASGDPTGANVLTF. CDR3 nucleotide sequence: TGTGCCAGCGGGGACCCCACCGGGGCCAACGTCCTGACTTTC. The full variable domain, completed using reference TRBV5-4 and TRBJ2-6, is ETGVTQSPTHLIKTRGQQVTLRCSSQSGHNTVSWYQQALGQGPQFIFQYYREEENGRGNFPPRFSGLQFPNYSSELNVNALELDDSALYLCASGDPTGANVLTFGAGSRLTVL.

The rearrangement joins TRBV19 to TRBJ1-1; maybe TRBD1 (5 bases). The CDR3 extends over 14 amino acids. From germline, CDR1 is LNHDA and CDR2 SQIVND (reference sequence). V was trimmed by 5 bases and J by 4 bases, leaving 14 bases between them. The CDR3 sequence is CASSRPGVGTEAFF. CDR3 DNA sequence: TGTGCCAGTAGTCGACCGGGGGTTGGCACTGAAGCTTTCTTT.

This clone was observed a handful of times. The CDR3: CSVPRQGVDTEAFF. The CDR3 nucleotides read TGCAGCGTTCCGAGACAGGGAGTCGACACTGAAGCTTTCTTT. The gene calls are TRBV29-1 and TRBJ1-1, with 7 bases matching TRBD1. CDR3 size: 14 residues. J lost 3 bases, V lost 5 bases, and 9 bases had no gene match. From germline, CDR1 is SQVTM and CDR2 ANQGSEA.

V and J are TRBV5-1 and TRBJ1-2, with 7 bases matching TRBD1. V gave up 2 bases and J gave up 6 bases; unmatched junction bases: 7. Germline assignment: CDR1 SGHRS and CDR2 YFSETQ. The CDR3 is 14 residues long. The CDR3 region is CASSFLDRADGYTF. The CDR3 region has the DNA TGCGCCAGCAGCTTCTTAGACAGGGCTGATGGCTACACCTTC.

The chain recombines TRBV19 with TRBJ1-2; D unresolved. V was cut by 3 bases and J by 2 bases, with 25 bases left in between. Germline lookup yields CDR1 LNHDA and CDR2 SQIVND (reference sequence). The CDR3 spans 19 residues. The CDR3 region has the DNA TGTGCCAGTAGTATTACCGGGTCCGCAGGCCGGCGAACCAACTATGGCTACACCTTC. This codes for CASSITGSAGRRTNYGYTF.

CDR3 DNA: TGCGCCAGCAGCTTGTCGGCAGGGGTGGGCTATGGCTACACCTTC. Translation gives CASSLSAGVGYGYTF. The J gene is TRBJ1-2, the V gene TRBV5-1, with D possibly matching TRBD1 (6 bases). The germline V gene encodes CDR1 SGHRS and CDR2 YFSETQ. This CDR3 is 15 amino acids long. Deletions cut 1 base from V and 4 bases from J, with 14 bases between.

The V call is TRBV7-2, the J call TRBJ2-1; 12 bases are shared with TRBD1. Germline assignment: CDR1 SGHTA and CDR2 FQGNSA. The CDR3 is 15 residues long. Germline trimming cut 4 bases from V and 8 bases from J; bases unmatched to any gene: 6. CDR3 nucleotide sequence: TGTGCCAGCAGCTCGACCGGGACAGGGGGCTATGAGCAGTTCTTC. Protein product: CASSSTGTGGYEQFF.

The J gene is TRBJ2-2, the V gene TRBV5-1; D gene uncertain. There are 14 residues in the CDR3. Deletions cut 2 bases from V and 2 bases from J, with 7 bases between. Per germline, CDR1 SGHRS and CDR2 YFSETQ. This chain's CDR3 is CASSFGDNTGELFF. CDR3 nucleotides: TGCGCCAGCAGCTTTGGGGATAACACCGGGGAGCTGTTTTTT.